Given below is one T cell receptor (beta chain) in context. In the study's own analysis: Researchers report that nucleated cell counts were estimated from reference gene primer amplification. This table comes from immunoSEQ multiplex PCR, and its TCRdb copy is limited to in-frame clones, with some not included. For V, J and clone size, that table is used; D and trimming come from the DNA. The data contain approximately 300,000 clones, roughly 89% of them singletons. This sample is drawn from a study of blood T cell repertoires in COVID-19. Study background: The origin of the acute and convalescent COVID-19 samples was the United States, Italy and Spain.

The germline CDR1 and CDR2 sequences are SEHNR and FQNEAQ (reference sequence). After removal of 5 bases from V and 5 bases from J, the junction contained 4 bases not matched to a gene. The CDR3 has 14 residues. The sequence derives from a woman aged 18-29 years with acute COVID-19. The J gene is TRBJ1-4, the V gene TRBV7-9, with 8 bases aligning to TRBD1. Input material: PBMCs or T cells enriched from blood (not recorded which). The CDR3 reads CASSAWTGNEKLFF. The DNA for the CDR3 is TGTGCCAGCAGCGCCTGGACAGGGAATGAAAAACTGTTTTTT.